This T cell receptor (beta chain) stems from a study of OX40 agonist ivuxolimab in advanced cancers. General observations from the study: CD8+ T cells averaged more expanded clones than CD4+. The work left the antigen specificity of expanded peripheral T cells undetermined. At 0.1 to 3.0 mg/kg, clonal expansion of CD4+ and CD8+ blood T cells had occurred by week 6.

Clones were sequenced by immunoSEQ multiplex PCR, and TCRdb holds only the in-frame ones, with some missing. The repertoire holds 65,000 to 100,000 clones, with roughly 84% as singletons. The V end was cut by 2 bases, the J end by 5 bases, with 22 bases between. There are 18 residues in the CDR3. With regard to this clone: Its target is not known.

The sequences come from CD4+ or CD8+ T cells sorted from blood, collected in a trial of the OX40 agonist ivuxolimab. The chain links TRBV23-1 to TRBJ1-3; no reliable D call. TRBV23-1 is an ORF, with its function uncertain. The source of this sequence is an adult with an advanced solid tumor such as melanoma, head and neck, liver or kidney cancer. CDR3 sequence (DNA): TGCGCCAGCAGTCAACCCCATAACTTCTCACATCCGAGAAACACCATATATTTT. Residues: CASSQPHNFSHPRNTIYF.